Each of the 16 T cell receptor beta chains below was sequenced from the same sample in a study of blood T cell repertoires in COVID-19. TCRdb's table, derived via immunoSEQ multiplex PCR, lists solely in-frame clones and lacks some. The repertoire holds approximately 390,000 clones, with about 86% as singletons. Sequencing was performed on PBMCs or T cells enriched from blood (not recorded which). The receptors derive from a woman aged 45-59 years who had recovered from COVID-19.

The chain couples TRBV11-2 to TRBJ2-7, with 11 bases lining up with TRBD2. The CDR3 is made up of 16 amino acids. Trimming at V came to 5 bases and at J to 5 bases, leaving 11 bases not matched to a gene. Germline CDR1 SGHAT, CDR2 FQNNGV. The CDR3 sequence is CASSPRGLAGGNEQYF. The CDR3 DNA reads TGTGCCAGCAGCCCGAGAGGCCTAGCGGGGGGCAACGAGCAGTACTTC.

This rearrangement joins TRBV5-5 to TRBJ2-7, with TRBD2 identical over 7 bases. The length of the CDR3 is 17 residues. Germline CDR1 is SGHKS and CDR2 is YYEKEE (reference sequence). The trim removed 0 bases at V and 0 bases at J, leaving 9 bases unmatched. CDR3 DNA: TGTGCCAGCAGCTTGGACGGTGCGCGGGGGAGCTCCTACGAGCAGTACTTC. It codes for CASSLDGARGSSYEQYF.

This chain's CDR3 is CASSPETGGRSGYTF. The CDR3 DNA is TGTGCCAGCTCACCGGAAACAGGGGGAAGGTCTGGCTACACCTTC. The gene calls are TRBV18 and TRBJ1-2; 8 nucleotides match TRBD1. CDR3 length: 15 amino acids. Germline V gene data show CDR1 as KGHSH and CDR2 as LQKENI. With 3 bases clipped from V and 7 bases from J, the junction kept 10 bases outside the gene matches.

The V and J genes are TRBV6-2 or TRBV6-3 and TRBJ2-1; 7 bases fit TRBD2. This CDR3 has 17 amino acids. V was clipped by 2 bases and J by 4 bases; unmatched bases: 11. Germline V gene data show CDR1 as MNHEY and CDR2 as SVGEGT. The CDR3 is CASSYSPPAGVYNEQFF. CDR3 nucleotide sequence: TGTGCCAGCAGTTACAGCCCTCCCGCGGGGGTGTACAATGAGCAGTTCTTC.

This clone was observed once. The rearrangement joins TRBV25-1 to TRBJ1-6, with D perhaps matching TRBD1 (5 bases). V lost 5 bases and J lost 7, with 15 bases in between. CDR1 MGHDK and CDR2 SYGVNS come from the germline V gene. The CDR3 is 15 amino acids. The CDR3 DNA sequence: TGTGCCAGCAGTTACTACAGGAACCCGAATTCACCCCTCCACTTT. This sequence encodes CASSYYRNPNSPLHF.

The chain combines TRBV4-3 with TRBJ2-2; TRBD1 matches 8 bases. The CDR3 has 18 amino acids. Losses at the gene ends were 2 bases for V and 4 bases for J; bases not matched to a gene: 12. Germline CDR1 is LGHNA and CDR2 is YSLEER. The CDR3 loop reads CASSQNRDRRHITGELFF. The CDR3 coding sequence is TGCGCCAGCAGCCAAAACCGGGACAGGCGACATATCACCGGGGAGCTGTTTTTT.

The chain is built from TRBV7-9 and TRBJ1-1; maybe TRBD1 (5 bases). V was clipped by 4 bases and J by 11 bases, with 17 bases between them. In germline, CDR1 is SEHNR, CDR2 FQNEAQ (reference sequence). CDR3 length: 13 amino acids. The CDR3 DNA follows: TGTGCCAGCAGCTCCCCGGACACCCAAGGGGCTTTCTTT. Protein: CASSSPDTQGAFF. Variable domain in full (rest from reference TRBV7-9 and TRBJ1-1): DTGVSQNPRHKITKRGQNVTFRCDPISEHNRLYWYRQTLGQGPEFLTYFQNEAQLEKSRLLSDRFSAERPKGSFSTLEIQRTEQGDSAMYLCASSSPDTQGAFFGQGTRLTVV.

V is TRBV30 and J is TRBJ1-5, with a weak D call TRBD1 (5 bases). The CDR3 covers 14 residues. V gave up 2 bases and J gave up 4 bases, with 12 bases separating them. Germline CDR1 reads GTSNPN; CDR2 reads SVGIG (reference sequence). The DNA of the CDR3 is TGTGCCTGGAGTACCGGACACCTTAATCAGCCCCAGCATTTT. Protein product: CAWSTGHLNQPQHF.

The V gene is TRBV11-2, the J gene TRBJ2-3, with TRBD2 as a possible D gene (6 bases). From germline, CDR1 is SGHAT and CDR2 FQNNGV. V was clipped by 5 bases and J by 8 bases, with 23 bases between them. CDR3 length: 16 amino acids. CDR3 sequence: CASSPVASEGRGTQYF. CDR3 nucleotides: TGTGCCAGCAGCCCCGTTGCCAGCGAGGGGCGGGGTACGCAGTATTTT.

The chain has TRBV6-2 or TRBV6-3 and TRBJ2-2, with TRBD1 matching 7 bases. Germline CDR1 and CDR2: MNHEY and SVGEGT. V trimming: 4 bases; J trimming: 0 bases; junction bases outside the gene matches: 5. The CDR3 is 16 amino acids. The CDR3 sequence is CASSSTGAPNTGELFF. The CDR3 bases are TGTGCCAGCAGTTCAACAGGGGCACCGAACACCGGGGAGCTGTTTTTT.

This chain joins TRBV18 and TRBJ2-7; D unresolved. V was shortened by 0 bases and J by 2 bases, with 8 bases between the two germline ends. CDR3 length: 14 amino acids. Germline lookup yields CDR1 KGHSH and CDR2 LQKENI. CDR3 loop: CASSPPSLPYEQYF. In DNA, the CDR3 is TGTGCCAGCTCACCACCTTCACTGCCCTACGAGCAGTACTTC.

The V call is TRBV3-1 (or the pseudogene TRBV3-2), the J call TRBJ1-4; TRBD1 is a possible D gene (5 bases). The CDR3 length is 16 residues. Trimming took off 1 base at V and 8 bases at J, with 17 bases between the two ends. Germline values: CDR1 LGHDT, CDR2 YNNKEL (reference sequence). In DNA, the CDR3 is TGTGCCAGCAGCCAAGTACCCGGGGCTAGCGGGGAAAAACTGTTTTTT. Protein sequence: CASSQVPGASGEKLFF.

This chain uses TRBV2 with TRBJ1-2; D is possibly TRBD1 (5 bases). The CDR3 loop spans 17 amino acids. V was clipped by 0 bases and J by 5 bases, with 19 bases between them. CDR1 and CDR2 (germline): SNHLY, FYNNEI. This chain's CDR3 is CASSEARIGGGAYGYTF. CDR3 coding DNA: TGTGCCAGCAGTGAAGCCAGGATTGGGGGGGGAGCGTATGGCTACACCTTC.

The V and J genes are TRBV2 and TRBJ1-2, with D uncertain. CDR1 is SNHLY, CDR2 FYNNEI, per germline. V lost 0 bases, J lost 4 bases, and 12 bases lay in between. This CDR3 is built from 15 residues. The CDR3 region is CASSEAAEAIYGYTF. CDR3 in DNA: TGTGCCAGCAGTGAAGCGGCGGAGGCCATCTATGGCTACACCTTC.

This chain connects TRBV27 to TRBJ2-1, with 8 nucleotides matching TRBD1. With V trimmed by 8 bases and J by 9 bases, 12 bases remained unmatched. In germline, CDR1 is MNHEY, CDR2 SMNVEV (reference sequence). This CDR3 is built from 14 residues. The CDR3 DNA is TGTGCCAGCGGGCCTAGGCAGGGGGCAAGTGAGCAGTTCTTC. Its translation: CASGPRQGASEQFF.

The chain couples TRBV28 to TRBJ1-1; D is possibly TRBD1 (5 bases). The germline V gene has CDR1 MDHEN and CDR2 SYDVKM. CDR3 length equals 13 residues. V shed 4 bases and J shed 3 bases, with 9 bases lying between them. The CDR3: CASSWGGDTEAFF. The CDR3 DNA follows: TGTGCCAGCAGTTGGGGGGGGGACACTGAAGCTTTCTTT.